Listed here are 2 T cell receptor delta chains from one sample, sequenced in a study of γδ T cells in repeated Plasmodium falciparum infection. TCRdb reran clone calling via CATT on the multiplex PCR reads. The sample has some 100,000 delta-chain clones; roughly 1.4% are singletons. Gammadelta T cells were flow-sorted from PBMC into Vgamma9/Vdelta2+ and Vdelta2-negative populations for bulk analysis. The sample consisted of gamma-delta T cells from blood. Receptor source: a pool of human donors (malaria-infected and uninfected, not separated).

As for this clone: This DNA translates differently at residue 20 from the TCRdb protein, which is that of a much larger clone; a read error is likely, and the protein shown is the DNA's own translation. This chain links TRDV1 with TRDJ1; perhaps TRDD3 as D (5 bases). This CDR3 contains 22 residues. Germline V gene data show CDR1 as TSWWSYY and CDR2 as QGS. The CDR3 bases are TGTGCTCTTGGGGAGGGATTTTCTACGAGTAGAGGGACCGTACCGTACACCGATAAACCCATCTTT. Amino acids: CALGEGFSTSRGTVPYTDKPIF.

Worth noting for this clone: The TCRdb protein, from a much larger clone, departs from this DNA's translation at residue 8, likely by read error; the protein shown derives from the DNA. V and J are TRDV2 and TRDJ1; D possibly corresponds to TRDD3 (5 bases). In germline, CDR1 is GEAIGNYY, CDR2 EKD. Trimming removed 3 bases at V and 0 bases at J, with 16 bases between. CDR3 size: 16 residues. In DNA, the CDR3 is TGTGCCTGTGACTACGCTGGGTGCTATTACACCGATAAACTCATCTTT. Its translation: CACDYAGCYYTDKLIF.